This paragraph reports one T cell receptor beta chain. CDR3 length: 14 amino acids. Germline CDR1 is MNHEY and CDR2 is SVGAGI. The germline V and J ends were trimmed by 0 bases and 10 bases, with 10 bases remaining between them. The entry originates in a study of blood T cell repertoires in COVID-19. Study context: The United States, Italy and Spain supplied acute and convalescent COVID-19 samples.

Authors' methods: Reference gene primers were amplified, and this amplification served to estimate nucleated cell counts. Produced via immunoSEQ multiplex PCR; TCRdb's table is partial and in-frame only. For V, J and clone size, that table is used; D and trimming come from the DNA. The table has about 200,000 clones, roughly 90% seen once. This sequence joins TRBV6-5 and TRBJ1-6; no definite D call. The sample taken for sequencing was peripheral blood. The source of this sequence is a man younger than 35 with active or convalescent COVID-19. CDR3 loop: CASSYSGLDSPLHF. CDR3 DNA: TGTGCCAGCAGTTACTCGGGCCTTGACTCACCCCTCCACTTT.